One T cell receptor (beta chain) is described in this entry. Described time point: pretreatment peripheral blood. Patients were diagnosed with urothelial carcinoma, either locally advanced or metastatic. The entry originates in a study of PD-L1 blockade in urothelial cancer. Background on the study: At 3 weeks (second dose) and 6 weeks after starting treatment, blood was analyzed.

The data were produced by immunoSEQ multiplex PCR, yet TCRdb's version contains in-frame clones alone and is incomplete. The sample consists of roughly 54,000 clones, around nine tenths of them appearing once. After removal of 6 bases from V and 3 bases from J, the junction contained 2 bases not matched to a gene. The CDR3 has 12 residues. Germline V CDR1 and CDR2: MNHNS, SASEGT. This chain uses TRBV6-1 with TRBJ2-7; 7 bases are a match to TRBD1. The TCR was taken from a woman in her sixties with urothelial cancer. The specimen comprised PBMCs, sampled around atezolizumab (anti-PD-L1) treatment. The CDR3 sequence is CASRGDSYEQYF. In nucleotides, the CDR3 is TGTGCCAGCAGGGGGGACAGCTACGAGCAGTACTTC.